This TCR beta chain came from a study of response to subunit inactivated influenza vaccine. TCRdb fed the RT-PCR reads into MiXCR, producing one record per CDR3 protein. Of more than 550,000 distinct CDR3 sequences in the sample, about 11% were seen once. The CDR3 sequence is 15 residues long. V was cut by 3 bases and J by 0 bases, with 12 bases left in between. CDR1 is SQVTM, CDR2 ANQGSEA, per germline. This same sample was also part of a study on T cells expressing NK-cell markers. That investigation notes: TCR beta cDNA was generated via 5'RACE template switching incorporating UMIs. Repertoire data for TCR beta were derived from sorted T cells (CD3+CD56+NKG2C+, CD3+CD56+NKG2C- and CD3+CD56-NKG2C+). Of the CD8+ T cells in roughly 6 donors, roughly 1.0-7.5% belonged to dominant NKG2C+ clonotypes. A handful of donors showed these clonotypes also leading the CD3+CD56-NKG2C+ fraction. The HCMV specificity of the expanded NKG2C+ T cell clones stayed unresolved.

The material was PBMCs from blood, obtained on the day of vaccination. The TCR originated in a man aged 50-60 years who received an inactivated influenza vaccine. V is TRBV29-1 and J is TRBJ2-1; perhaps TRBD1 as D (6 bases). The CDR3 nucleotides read TGCAGCGTTGACCGTGGACAGAGCTCCTACAATGAGCAGTTCTTC. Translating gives CSVDRGQSSYNEQFF.